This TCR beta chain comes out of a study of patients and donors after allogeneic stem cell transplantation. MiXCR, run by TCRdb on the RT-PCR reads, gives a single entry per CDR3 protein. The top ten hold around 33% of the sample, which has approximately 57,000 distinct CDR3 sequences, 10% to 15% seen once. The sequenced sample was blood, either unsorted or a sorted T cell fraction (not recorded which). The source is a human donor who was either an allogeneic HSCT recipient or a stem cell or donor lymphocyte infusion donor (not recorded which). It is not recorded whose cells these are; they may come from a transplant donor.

CDR3 in amino acids: CASSYGTSGTYEQYF. The CDR3 coding sequence is TGTGCCAGCAGTTATGGGACTAGCGGTACCTACGAGCAGTACTTC. The V gene is TRBV27, the J gene TRBJ2-7; TRBD2 matches 11 bases. Germline CDR1 and CDR2: MNHEY and SMNVEV (reference sequence). Trimming at V came to 4 bases and at J to 2 bases, leaving 4 bases not matched to a gene. CDR3 length: 15 amino acids.